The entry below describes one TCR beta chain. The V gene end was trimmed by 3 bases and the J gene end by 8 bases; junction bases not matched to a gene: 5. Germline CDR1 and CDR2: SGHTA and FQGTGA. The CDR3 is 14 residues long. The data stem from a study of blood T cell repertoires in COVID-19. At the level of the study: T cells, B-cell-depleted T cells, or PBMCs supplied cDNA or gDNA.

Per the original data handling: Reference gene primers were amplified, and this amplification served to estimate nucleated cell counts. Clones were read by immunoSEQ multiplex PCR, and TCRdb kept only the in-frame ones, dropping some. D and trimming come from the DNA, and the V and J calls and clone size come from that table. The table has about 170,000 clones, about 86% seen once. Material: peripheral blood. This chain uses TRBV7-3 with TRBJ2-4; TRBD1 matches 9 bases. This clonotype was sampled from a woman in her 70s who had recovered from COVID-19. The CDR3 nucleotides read TGTGCCAGCAGCTTCACAGGGGGCAAGGACATTCAGTACTTC. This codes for CASSFTGGKDIQYF.